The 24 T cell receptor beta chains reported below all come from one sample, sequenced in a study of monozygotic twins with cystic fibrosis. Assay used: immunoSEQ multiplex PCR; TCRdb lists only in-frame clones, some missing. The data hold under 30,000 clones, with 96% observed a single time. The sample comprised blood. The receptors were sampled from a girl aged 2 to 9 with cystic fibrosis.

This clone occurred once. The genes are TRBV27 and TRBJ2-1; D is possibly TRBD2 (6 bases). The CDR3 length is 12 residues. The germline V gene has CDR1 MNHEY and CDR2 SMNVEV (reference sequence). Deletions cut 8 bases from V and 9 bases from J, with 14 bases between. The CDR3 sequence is CASSTQGGEQFF. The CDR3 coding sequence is TGTGCCAGCTCAACCCAGGGAGGTGAGCAGTTCTTC.

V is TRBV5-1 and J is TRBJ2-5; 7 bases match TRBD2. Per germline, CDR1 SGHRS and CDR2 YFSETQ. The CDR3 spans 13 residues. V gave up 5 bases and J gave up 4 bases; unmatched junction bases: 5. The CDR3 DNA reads TGCGCCAGCAGTCCCATAGCGGGAGAGACCCAGTACTTC. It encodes CASSPIAGETQYF.

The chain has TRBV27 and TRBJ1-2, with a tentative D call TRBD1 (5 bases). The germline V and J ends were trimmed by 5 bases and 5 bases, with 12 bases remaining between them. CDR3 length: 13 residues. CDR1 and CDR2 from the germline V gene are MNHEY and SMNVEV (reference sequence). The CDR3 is CASSAQGEYGYTF. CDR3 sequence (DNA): TGTGCCAGCAGTGCGCAGGGCGAATATGGCTACACCTTC.

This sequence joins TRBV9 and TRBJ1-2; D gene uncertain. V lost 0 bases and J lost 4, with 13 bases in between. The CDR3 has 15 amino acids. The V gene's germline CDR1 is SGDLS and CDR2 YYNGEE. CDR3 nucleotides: TGTGCCAGCAGCGTAGGCTCGGGGAAAAGCTATGGCTACACCTTC. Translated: CASSVGSGKSYGYTF.

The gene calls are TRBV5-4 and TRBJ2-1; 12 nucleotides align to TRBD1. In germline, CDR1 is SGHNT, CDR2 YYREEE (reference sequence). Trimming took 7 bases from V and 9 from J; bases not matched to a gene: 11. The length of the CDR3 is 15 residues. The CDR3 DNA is TGTGCCAGCCACGAAGGGGGACAGGGGGCGCGTGAGCAGTTCTTC. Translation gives CASHEGGQGAREQFF.

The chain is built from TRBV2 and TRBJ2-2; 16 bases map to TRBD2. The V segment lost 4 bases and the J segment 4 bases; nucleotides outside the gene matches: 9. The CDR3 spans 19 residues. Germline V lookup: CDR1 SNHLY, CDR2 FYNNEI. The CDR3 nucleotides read TGTGCCAGCAGTGCGGCCGGGACTAGCGGGAGGGGAGGCACCGGGGAGCTGTTTTTT. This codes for CASSAAGTSGRGGTGELFF.

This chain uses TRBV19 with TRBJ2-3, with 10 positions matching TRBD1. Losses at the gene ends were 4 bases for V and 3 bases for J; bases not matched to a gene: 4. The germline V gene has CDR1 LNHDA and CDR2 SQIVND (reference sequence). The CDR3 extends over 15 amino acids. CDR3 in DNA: TGTGCCAGTAGTACCGGGACAGGGGAAACAGATACGCAGTATTTT. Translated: CASSTGTGETDTQYF.

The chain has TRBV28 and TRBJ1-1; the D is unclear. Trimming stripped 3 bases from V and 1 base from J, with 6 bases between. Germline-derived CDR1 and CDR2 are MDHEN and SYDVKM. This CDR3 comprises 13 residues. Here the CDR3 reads CASSFYENTEAFF. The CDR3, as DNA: TGTGCCAGCAGTTTCTACGAGAACACTGAAGCTTTCTTT.

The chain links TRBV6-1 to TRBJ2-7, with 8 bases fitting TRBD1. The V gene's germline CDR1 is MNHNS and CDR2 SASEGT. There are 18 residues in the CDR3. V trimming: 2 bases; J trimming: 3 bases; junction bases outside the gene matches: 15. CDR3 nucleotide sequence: TGTGCCAGCAGTGAAATGAAGGACAGGGCCCTTCGAAACTACGAGCAGTACTTC. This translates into CASSEMKDRALRNYEQYF.

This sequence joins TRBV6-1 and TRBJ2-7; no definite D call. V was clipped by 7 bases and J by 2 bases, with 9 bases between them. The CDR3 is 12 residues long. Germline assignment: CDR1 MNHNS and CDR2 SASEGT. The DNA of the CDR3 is TGTGCCAGCACGGGTGGACCCTACGAGCAGTACTTC. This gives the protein CASTGGPYEQYF.

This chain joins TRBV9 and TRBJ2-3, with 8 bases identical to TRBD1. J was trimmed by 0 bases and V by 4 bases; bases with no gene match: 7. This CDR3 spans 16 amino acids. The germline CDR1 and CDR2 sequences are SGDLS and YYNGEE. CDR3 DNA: TGTGCCAGCAGCCCCCAGGACAGGGCTAGCACAGATACGCAGTATTTT. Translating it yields CASSPQDRASTDTQYF.

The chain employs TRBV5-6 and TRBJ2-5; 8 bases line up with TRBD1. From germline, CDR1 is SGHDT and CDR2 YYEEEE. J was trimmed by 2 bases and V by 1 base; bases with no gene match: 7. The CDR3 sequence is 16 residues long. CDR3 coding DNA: TGTGCCAGCAGCTTGATGGCAGGGGGCGAACAAGAGACCCAGTACTTC. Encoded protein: CASSLMAGGEQETQYF.

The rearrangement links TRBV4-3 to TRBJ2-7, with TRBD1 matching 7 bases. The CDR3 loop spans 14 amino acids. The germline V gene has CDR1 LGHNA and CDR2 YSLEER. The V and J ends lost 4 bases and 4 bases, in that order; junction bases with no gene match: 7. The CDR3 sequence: CASSPGTEIYEQYF. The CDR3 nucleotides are TGCGCCAGCAGCCCCGGGACAGAAATTTACGAGCAGTACTTC.

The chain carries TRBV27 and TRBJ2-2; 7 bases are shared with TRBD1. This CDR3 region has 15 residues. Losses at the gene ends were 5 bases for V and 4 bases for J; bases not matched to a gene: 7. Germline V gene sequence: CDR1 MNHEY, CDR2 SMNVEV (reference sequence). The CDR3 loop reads CASSPDRRGTGELFF. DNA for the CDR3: TGTGCCAGCAGTCCGGACAGGCGTGGCACCGGGGAGCTGTTTTTT.

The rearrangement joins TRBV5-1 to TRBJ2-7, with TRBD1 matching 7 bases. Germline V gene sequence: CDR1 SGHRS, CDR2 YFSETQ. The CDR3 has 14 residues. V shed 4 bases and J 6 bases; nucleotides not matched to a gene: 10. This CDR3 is CASSLGQGVGEQYF. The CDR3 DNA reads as TGCGCCAGCAGCCTGGGGCAGGGGGTGGGCGAGCAGTACTTC.

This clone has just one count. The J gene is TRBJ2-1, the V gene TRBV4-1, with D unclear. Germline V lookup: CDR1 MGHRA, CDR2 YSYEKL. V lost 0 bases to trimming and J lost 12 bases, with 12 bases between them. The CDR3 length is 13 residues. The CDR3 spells CASSQDTNLMQFF. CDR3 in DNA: TGCGCCAGCAGCCAAGATACAAACTTGATGCAGTTCTTC.

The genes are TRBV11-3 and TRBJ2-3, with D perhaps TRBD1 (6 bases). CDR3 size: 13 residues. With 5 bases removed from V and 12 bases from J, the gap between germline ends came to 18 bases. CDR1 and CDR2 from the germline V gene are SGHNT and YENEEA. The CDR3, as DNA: TGTGCCAGCAGCAATCCGGGACCGGGACACCAGTATTTT. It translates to CASSNPGPGHQYF.

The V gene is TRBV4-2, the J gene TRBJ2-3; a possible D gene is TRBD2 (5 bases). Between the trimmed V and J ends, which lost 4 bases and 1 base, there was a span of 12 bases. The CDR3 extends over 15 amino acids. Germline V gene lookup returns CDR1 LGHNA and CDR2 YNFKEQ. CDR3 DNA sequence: TGTGCCAGCAGCCTCCTGGCCGGGGGCACAGATACGCAGTATTTT. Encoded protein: CASSLLAGGTDTQYF.

The CDR3 protein is CASSLGLAGGTPYEQYF. The CDR3 nucleotides are TGTGCCAGCAGCCTGGGACTAGCGGGGGGAACTCCCTACGAGCAGTACTTC. This sequence joins TRBV5-6 and TRBJ2-7; 15 bases map to TRBD2. Germline CDR1 reads SGHDT; CDR2 reads YYEEEE. The V gene end was trimmed by 4 bases and the J gene end by 2 bases; junction bases not matched to a gene: 7. The CDR3 spans 17 residues.

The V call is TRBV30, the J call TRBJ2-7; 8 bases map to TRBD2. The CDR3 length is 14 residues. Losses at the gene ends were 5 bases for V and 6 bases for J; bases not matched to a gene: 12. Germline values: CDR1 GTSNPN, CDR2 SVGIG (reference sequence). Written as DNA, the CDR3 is TGTGCCTGGGGTAGCGGGACGACTTTCGGCGAGCAGTACTTC. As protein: CAWGSGTTFGEQYF. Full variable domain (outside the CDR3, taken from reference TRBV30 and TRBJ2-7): SQTIHQWPATLVQPVGSPLSLECTVEGTSNPNLYWYRQAAGRGLQLLFYSVGIGQISSEVPQNLSASRPQDRQFILSSKKLLLSDSGFYLCAWGSGTTFGEQYFGPGTRLTVT.

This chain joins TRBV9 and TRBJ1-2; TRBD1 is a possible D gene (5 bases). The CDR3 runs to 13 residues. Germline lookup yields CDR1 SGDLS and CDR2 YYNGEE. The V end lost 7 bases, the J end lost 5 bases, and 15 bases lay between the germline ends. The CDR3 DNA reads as TGTGCCAGCGGACTAATCGAGGGGTATGGCTACACCTTC. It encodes CASGLIEGYGYTF.

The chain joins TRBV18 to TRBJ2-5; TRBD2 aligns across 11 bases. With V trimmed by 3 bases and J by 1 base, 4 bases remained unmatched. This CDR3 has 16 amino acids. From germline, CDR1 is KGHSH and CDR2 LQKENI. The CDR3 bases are TGTGCCAGCTCACCTCGACTAGCGGGATTCCAAGAGACCCAGTACTTC. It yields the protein CASSPRLAGFQETQYF.

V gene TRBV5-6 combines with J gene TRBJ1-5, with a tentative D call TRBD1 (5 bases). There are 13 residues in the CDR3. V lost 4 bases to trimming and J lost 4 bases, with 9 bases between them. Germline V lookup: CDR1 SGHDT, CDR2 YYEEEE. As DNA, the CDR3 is TGTGCCAGCAGCGGCGGGGGGAATCAGCCCCAGCATTTT. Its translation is CASSGGGNQPQHF. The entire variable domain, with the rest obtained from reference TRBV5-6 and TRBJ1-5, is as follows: DAGVTQSPTHLIKTRGQQVTLRCSPKSGHDTVSWYQQALGQGPQFIFQYYEEEERQRGNFPDRFSGHQFPNYSSELNVNALLLGDSALYLCASSGGGNQPQHFGDGTRLSIL.

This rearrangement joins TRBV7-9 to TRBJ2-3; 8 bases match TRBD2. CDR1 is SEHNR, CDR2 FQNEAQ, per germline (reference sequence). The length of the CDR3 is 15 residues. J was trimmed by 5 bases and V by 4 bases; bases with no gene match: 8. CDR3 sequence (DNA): TGTGCCAGCAGCTCCCCTCGGGAGGGAGGAGATACGCAGTATTTT. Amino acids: CASSSPREGGDTQYF.